Listed below are T cell receptor beta chains from one sample, sequenced in a study of T cells in Graves' hyperthyroidism and ophthalmopathy. A single record per CDR3 protein comes from TCRdb applying MiXCR to the multiplex PCR reads. The data hold about 400,000 distinct CDR3 sequences, with 15% to 19% observed a single time. Sequencing was performed on blood. Receptors were obtained from a woman between 18 and 29 years old with Graves' hyperthyroidism. CDR3s include the opening cysteine and the closing phenylalanine or tryptophan. Each record gives: V gene, J gene, D gene, CDR3 protein. D genes are given only for firm matches.

V gene: TRBV7-9; J gene: TRBJ2-1; D gene: .; CDR3 protein: CASSLLAGAYNEQFF
V gene: TRBV3-1; J gene: TRBJ2-1; D gene: TRBD2; CDR3 protein: CASSVTSGGADEQFF
V gene: TRBV6-8; J gene: TRBJ1-4; D gene: .; CDR3 protein: CASRARGGKLFF
V gene: TRBV2; J gene: TRBJ2-7; D gene: .; CDR3 protein: CASSLVGRRISYEQYF
V gene: TRBV6-5; J gene: TRBJ2-2; D gene: .; CDR3 protein: CASSYSMRGAETGELFF
V gene: TRBV20-1; J gene: TRBJ2-3; D gene: .; CDR3 protein: CSSQVGGVTDTQYF
V gene: TRBV20-1; J gene: TRBJ2-5; D gene: TRBD1; CDR3 protein: CSARRDREYQETQYF
V gene: TRBV5-6; J gene: TRBJ2-1; D gene: TRBD2; CDR3 protein: CASSFKLAGTGEQFF
V gene: TRBV4-1; J gene: TRBJ1-2; D gene: TRBD1; CDR3 protein: CASSHERRQGWNYGYTF
V gene: TRBV6-2/TRBV6-3; J gene: TRBJ1-5; D gene: .; CDR3 protein: CASMFQQVLFNQPQHF
V gene: TRBV5-1; J gene: TRBJ2-3; D gene: TRBD1; CDR3 protein: CASSSGQGFADTQYF
V gene: TRBV4-2; J gene: TRBJ2-3; D gene: TRBD1; CDR3 protein: CASSQGGRGRSDTQYF
V gene: TRBV5-1; J gene: TRBJ1-1; D gene: .; CDR3 protein: CASSLEGPEAFF
V gene: TRBV13; J gene: TRBJ2-5; D gene: .; CDR3 protein: CASSLGGEMVVREETQYF
V gene: TRBV20-1; J gene: TRBJ2-1; D gene: TRBD2; CDR3 protein: CSAHPGGHAYNEQFF
V gene: TRBV28; J gene: TRBJ2-7; D gene: .; CDR3 protein: CASSLRSSYAYEQYF
V gene: TRBV2; J gene: TRBJ2-7; D gene: TRBD2; CDR3 protein: CASSRGLAHEQYF
V gene: TRBV5-1; J gene: TRBJ2-7; D gene: .; CDR3 protein: CASSFGMTGSSYEQYF
V gene: TRBV28; J gene: TRBJ1-2; D gene: .; CDR3 protein: CASSLGNYGGGYTF
V gene: TRBV5-8; J gene: TRBJ1-2; D gene: TRBD1; CDR3 protein: CASSREAGTGGNYGYTF
V gene: TRBV20-1; J gene: TRBJ2-7; D gene: .; CDR3 protein: CSATRSLEQYF
V gene: TRBV29-1; J gene: TRBJ1-1; D gene: .; CDR3 protein: CSASHPAGTEAFF
V gene: TRBV7-8; J gene: TRBJ2-1; D gene: TRBD2; CDR3 protein: CASSVSGGPLGEQFF
V gene: TRBV3-1; J gene: TRBJ2-5; D gene: .; CDR3 protein: CASSHVRVGTRGETQYF
V gene: TRBV30; J gene: TRBJ1-1; D gene: .; CDR3 protein: CAWSRTVQFEAFF
V gene: TRBV6-1; J gene: TRBJ2-6; D gene: .; CDR3 protein: CASLRASGANVLTF
V gene: TRBV7-9; J gene: TRBJ2-7; D gene: .; CDR3 protein: CASSVLIGGSSYEQYF
V gene: TRBV20-1; J gene: TRBJ1-3; D gene: .; CDR3 protein: CSASQGSGNTIYF
V gene: TRBV12-3/TRBV12-4; J gene: TRBJ2-1; D gene: .; CDR3 protein: CASTEDYRGYNEQFF
V gene: TRBV12-3/TRBV12-4; J gene: TRBJ1-2; D gene: .; CDR3 protein: CASSFDDFGYTF
V gene: TRBV20-1; J gene: TRBJ2-1; D gene: TRBD2; CDR3 protein: CSARDSGEAGGNEQFF
V gene: TRBV11-2; J gene: TRBJ2-7; D gene: .; CDR3 protein: CASSLGRLGSWGAYEQYF
V gene: TRBV11-3; J gene: TRBJ2-1; D gene: .; CDR3 protein: CASSLVGRTGVGYNEQFF
V gene: TRBV2; J gene: TRBJ2-7; D gene: .; CDR3 protein: CASSEGGLQNYEQYF
V gene: TRBV9; J gene: TRBJ2-7; D gene: TRBD1; CDR3 protein: CASSVGTGLSYEQYF
V gene: TRBV27; J gene: TRBJ1-6; D gene: TRBD1; CDR3 protein: CASSFFPPGTGSSPLHF
V gene: TRBV6-1; J gene: TRBJ2-1; D gene: TRBD2; CDR3 protein: CASSLIAGISYNEQFF
V gene: TRBV4-1; J gene: TRBJ1-2; D gene: TRBD1; CDR3 protein: CASSRRNVGQGAPNYGYTF
V gene: TRBV7-9; J gene: TRBJ2-3; D gene: .; CDR3 protein: CASSLPADTQYF
V gene: TRBV6-1; J gene: TRBJ2-3; D gene: .; CDR3 protein: CASSIRGGGSTDTQYF
V gene: TRBV12-3/TRBV12-4; J gene: TRBJ1-2; D gene: .; CDR3 protein: CASNSGNLYGYTF
V gene: TRBV6-1; J gene: TRBJ2-3; D gene: .; CDR3 protein: CAGALLGGSTDTQYF